These 23 T cell receptor beta chains were all obtained from the same sample, sequenced in a study of cytomegalovirus exposure and HLA in healthy donors. Amplification used 60 Vbeta primers and 13 Jbeta primers. Profiling relied on immunoSEQ multiplex PCR, and the TCRdb table lists in-frame clones only, not all of them. The repertoire holds roughly 150,000 clones, with more than 65% as singletons. The specimen sequenced was PBMCs. The receptors derive from a man between 18 and 35 years old in good health and CMV-seropositive.

This clone was seen a handful of times. The chain carries TRBV28 and TRBJ2-7; D is unclear. CDR3 length equals 16 residues. The germline gives CDR1 MDHEN, CDR2 SYDVKM. V was shortened by 2 bases and J by 0 bases, with 14 bases between the two germline ends. The DNA for the CDR3 is TGTGCCAGCAGTTTAGAAGGAATCGGGTACTCCTACGAGCAGTACTTC. Its protein product is CASSLEGIGYSYEQYF.

The chain joins TRBV11-2 to TRBJ2-3, with D tentatively TRBD2 (5 bases). V lost 1 base and J 3 bases, leaving 14 bases between the germline ends. This CDR3 has 16 amino acids. Germline-derived CDR1 and CDR2 are SGHAT and FQNNGV. Here the CDR3 reads CASSLGAAERTDTQYF. The CDR3 DNA is TGTGCCAGCAGCTTAGGAGCGGCGGAAAGAACAGATACGCAGTATTTT.

The genes are TRBV5-1 and TRBJ1-1; 8 bases match TRBD1. Germline CDR1 SGHRS, CDR2 YFSETQ. This CDR3 is 14 amino acids long. The junction had 8 bases not matched to a gene; V was cut back by 0 bases and J by 10 bases. CDR3 amino acids: CASSLGDSTGAAFF. CDR3 sequence (DNA): TGCGCCAGCAGCTTGGGGGACTCGACAGGGGCAGCTTTCTTT. The whole variable domain, filled in from reference TRBV5-1 and TRBJ1-1, reads KAGVTQTPRYLIKTRGQQVTLSCSPISGHRSVSWYQQTPGQGLQFLFEYFSETQRNKGNFPGRFSGRQFSNSRSEMNVSTLELGDSALYLCASSLGDSTGAAFFGQGTRLTVV.

V usage is TRBV6-5 and J usage is TRBJ1-5; D might be TRBD1 (5 bases). This CDR3 contains 14 residues. From germline, CDR1 is MNHEY and CDR2 SVGAGI. With 2 bases removed from V and 4 bases from J, the gap between germline ends came to 9 bases. As DNA, the CDR3 is TGTGCCAGCAGTTACAGGGGATGGAATCAGCCCCAGCATTTT. It codes for CASSYRGWNQPQHF.

V is TRBV5-6 and J is TRBJ2-5; D might be TRBD1 (6 bases). The CDR3 has 16 residues. V gave up 1 base and J gave up 1 base, with 14 bases separating them. Germline V gene sequence: CDR1 SGHDT, CDR2 YYEEEE. The CDR3: CASSLRQAGIQETQYF. For the CDR3, the DNA is TGTGCCAGCAGCTTGCGACAGGCCGGAATCCAAGAGACCCAGTACTTC.

The V call is TRBV7-9, the J call TRBJ2-7; D remains unclear. V dropped 3 bases and J dropped 4 bases, with 10 bases sitting between them. The germline V gene has CDR1 SEHNR and CDR2 FQNEAQ (reference sequence). This CDR3 is built from 13 residues. As DNA, the CDR3 is TGTGCCAGCAGCTTCCGACACGCTTACGAGCAGTACTTC. It translates to CASSFRHAYEQYF.

The rearrangement links TRBV19 to TRBJ2-7; the match to TRBD2 covers 7 bases. V shed 3 bases and J 6 bases; nucleotides not matched to a gene: 8. The CDR3 sequence is 14 residues long. Germline CDR1 LNHDA, CDR2 SQIVND (reference sequence). The CDR3 protein is CASSIVAGVVEQYF. CDR3 in DNA: TGTGCCAGTAGTATTGTTGCGGGAGTGGTCGAGCAGTACTTC.

This sequence joins TRBV20-1 and TRBJ1-2, with unresolved D. Trimming left V 8 bases short and J 8 bases short, with 6 bases between. This CDR3 is 8 amino acids long. Germline CDR1 reads DFQATT; CDR2 reads SNEGSKA (reference sequence). CDR3 loop: CSTGGYTF. CDR3 DNA: TGCAGTACGGGGGGCTACACCTTC.

The genes are TRBV7-9 and TRBJ1-2; D perhaps matches TRBD1 (5 bases). This CDR3 is 13 amino acids long. The germline gives CDR1 SEHNR, CDR2 FQNEAQ (reference sequence). V was pared by 1 base and J by 2 bases, with 5 bases between. For the CDR3, the DNA is TGTGCCAGCAGCTTAGGACAGAACTATGGCTACACCTTC. This gives the protein CASSLGQNYGYTF.

This chain links TRBV5-1 with TRBJ2-1; a possible D gene is TRBD1 (5 bases). Per germline, CDR1 SGHRS and CDR2 YFSETQ. The germline V and J ends were trimmed by 5 bases and 3 bases, with 9 bases remaining between them. The CDR3 length is 13 residues. The DNA for the CDR3 is TGCGCCAGCAGGGTAACAGGCTACAATGAGCAGTTCTTC. This gives the protein CASRVTGYNEQFF.

V and J are TRBV27 and TRBJ2-1, with D possibly TRBD1 on 6 matching bases. This CDR3 is 18 amino acids long. Germline loops: CDR1 MNHEY, CDR2 SMNVEV (reference sequence). Trimming took 4 bases from V and 0 from J, leaving 19 bases between them. The CDR3 is CASSSTRPTGISYNEQFF. The CDR3 nucleotides are TGTGCCAGCAGTTCGACTCGTCCGACAGGAATCTCCTACAATGAGCAGTTCTTC.

V is TRBV5-6 and J is TRBJ2-5, with 10 bases identical to TRBD2. The CDR3 has 14 amino acids. Germline loops: CDR1 SGHDT, CDR2 YYEEEE. The ends lost 5 bases at V and 5 bases at J; junction bases unmatched: 6. The CDR3 DNA reads TGTGCCAGCAGGCTAGCGGGAGCGAGGGAGACCCAGTACTTC. This sequence encodes CASRLAGARETQYF.

Worth noting for this clone: Given the absence of the conserved phenylalanine or tryptophan at the CDR3 end, a read error is likely. The chain employs TRBV10-3 and TRBJ1-6; TRBD1 matches at 9 bases. V lost 0 bases and J lost 10; bases outside the gene matches: 7. CDR1 and CDR2 from the germline V gene are ENHRY and SYGVKD. The CDR3 has 16 residues. Here the CDR3 reads CAISESMGQGISPLHL. Written as DNA, the CDR3 is TGTGCCATCAGTGAGTCGATGGGACAGGGAATCTCACCCCTCCACCTT.

The chain couples TRBV4-3 to TRBJ2-7, with 9 positions matching TRBD2. V shed 0 bases and J 0 bases; nucleotides not matched to a gene: 9. Germline assignment: CDR1 LGHNA and CDR2 YSLEER. The CDR3 length is 18 residues. CDR3 in DNA: TGCGCCAGCAGCCAAGAATTGGTGACTAGCGGAACCTCCTACGAGCAGTACTTC. It yields the protein CASSQELVTSGTSYEQYF.

This clone appeared once. This chain uses TRBV5-1 with TRBJ1-2; 8 nucleotides align to TRBD1. From germline, CDR1 is SGHRS and CDR2 YFSETQ. The CDR3 consists of 18 residues. V lost 3 bases and J lost 3; bases outside the gene matches: 16. This CDR3 is CASSSSTTDRGGYYGYTF. The CDR3, as DNA: TGCGCCAGCAGCTCTAGTACAACCGACAGGGGCGGGTACTATGGCTACACCTTC.

The chain combines TRBV5-1 with TRBJ1-3; D gene uncertain. Trimming removed 0 bases at V and 0 bases at J, with 7 bases between. The CDR3 totals 15 residues. Germline loops: CDR1 SGHRS, CDR2 YFSETQ. The CDR3 region has the DNA TGCGCCAGCAGCTTGGAGGCGGCCTCTGGAAACACCATATATTTT. Translated, it gives CASSLEAASGNTIYF.

This clone was counted only a few times. This chain joins TRBV30 and TRBJ1-2; weak D call: TRBD1 (5 bases). The V and J ends lost 4 bases and 7 bases respectively, with 19 bases between them. This CDR3 region has 14 residues. CDR1 and CDR2 (germline): GTSNPN, SVGIG (reference sequence). In nucleotides, the CDR3 is TGTGCCTGGACCACGGTCAGGGTCTGGTCTGGCTACACCTTC. Translating it yields CAWTTVRVWSGYTF.

The CDR3 sequence is CASSEQTSGKGPNNEQFF. The CDR3 nucleotides are TGTGCCAGCAGCGAGCAGACTAGCGGGAAAGGGCCTAACAATGAGCAGTTCTTC. The chain employs TRBV9 and TRBJ2-1; TRBD2 matches at 11 bases. Unmatched junction bases numbered 13, after V lost 3 bases and J lost 5 bases. The CDR3 is 18 residues long. Germline loops: CDR1 SGDLS, CDR2 YYNGEE.

With regard to this clone: Because the CDR3 is missing its conserved closing phenylalanine or tryptophan, this is likely a read error. The genes are TRBV2 and TRBJ1-6; 7 bases match TRBD1. Germline assignment: CDR1 SNHLY and CDR2 FYNNEI. The CDR3 sequence is 17 residues long. Trimming took 7 bases from V and 0 from J; bases not matched to a gene: 9. CDR3 sequence: CASTETGSSSYNSPLHL. The CDR3 bases are TGTGCCAGCACCGAGACAGGGTCAAGCTCCTATAATTCACCCCTCCACCTT.

This clone was counted once. The chain uses TRBV7-9 and TRBJ1-1, with TRBD1 matching 7 bases. Germline V gene sequence: CDR1 SEHNR, CDR2 FQNEAQ (reference sequence). There are 15 residues in the CDR3. V lost 6 bases, J lost 6 bases, and 13 bases stayed unmatched. The CDR3: CASRPRQGGSAEAFF. The CDR3 DNA follows: TGTGCCAGCAGGCCAAGACAGGGCGGCAGCGCTGAAGCTTTCTTT. The full variable domain, completed using reference TRBV7-9 and TRBJ1-1, is DTGVSQNPRHKITKRGQNVTFRCDPISEHNRLYWYRQTLGQGPEFLTYFQNEAQLEKSRLLSDRFSAERPKGSFSTLEIQRTEQGDSAMYLCASRPRQGGSAEAFFGQGTRLTVV.

This clone has just a few counts. The rearrangement uses TRBV7-6 and TRBJ1-1; D uncertain. V lost 4 bases to trimming and J lost 1 base, with 10 bases between them. CDR3 size: 14 residues. From germline, CDR1 is SGHVS and CDR2 FNYEAQ. The CDR3 loop reads CASSSMTGNTEAFF. In nucleotides, the CDR3 is TGTGCCAGCAGCTCCATGACGGGGAACACTGAAGCTTTCTTT. The complete variable domain, with remaining parts taken from reference TRBV7-6 and TRBJ1-1, reads GAGVSQSPRYKVTKRGQDVALRCDPISGHVSLYWYRQALGQGPEFLTYFNYEAQQDKSGLPNDRFSAERPEGSISTLTIQRTEQRDSAMYRCASSSMTGNTEAFFGQGTRLTVV.

The chain recombines TRBV6-5 with TRBJ2-3; D is possibly TRBD2 (6 bases). CDR1 and CDR2 from the germline V gene are MNHEY and SVGAGI. V gave up 8 bases and J gave up 6 bases, with 15 bases separating them. The CDR3 runs 13 residues. The CDR3 reads CASGEASVDTQYF. In nucleotides, the CDR3 is TGTGCCAGCGGGGAGGCCTCCGTGGATACGCAGTATTTT.

The V gene is TRBV5-4, the J gene TRBJ2-1; 9 bases map to TRBD1. Trimming cost V 3 bases and J 8 bases; bases outside gene matches: 9. CDR3 length: 15 amino acids. Germline V gene data show CDR1 as SGHNT and CDR2 as YYREEE (reference sequence). In DNA, the CDR3 is TGTGCCAGCAGCTGGGGAGGACAGGGGAGCGATGAGCAGTTCTTC. It encodes CASSWGGQGSDEQFF. The full variable domain, its missing parts supplied by reference TRBV5-4 and TRBJ2-1, is ETGVTQSPTHLIKTRGQQVTLRCSSQSGHNTVSWYQQALGQGPQFIFQYYREEENGRGNFPPRFSGLQFPNYSSELNVNALELDDSALYLCASSWGGQGSDEQFFGPGTRLTVL.